This entry lists 29 T cell receptor beta chains sequenced from one sample in a study of blood T cell repertoires in COVID-19. Data came from immunoSEQ multiplex PCR; TCRdb stores just in-frame clones and leaves some out. Of approximately 210,000 clones listed, 80% to 90% were seen once; the top ten hold approximately 2.1%. The sample was peripheral blood. These receptor sequences come from a young man who had recovered from COVID-19.

The gene calls are TRBV7-9 and TRBJ2-7; no clear D. CDR3 length equals 13 residues. Looked up from germline, CDR1 is SEHNR and CDR2 is FQNEAQ (reference sequence). V was clipped by 1 base and J by 0 bases, with 4 bases between them. CDR3 protein: CASSLVVSYEQYF. CDR3 bases: TGTGCCAGCAGCTTAGTCGTCTCCTACGAGCAGTACTTC.

This chain connects TRBV6-5 to TRBJ2-1; 10 bases agree with TRBD2. After removal of 6 bases from V and 4 bases from J, the junction contained 6 bases not matched to a gene. The CDR3 runs to 15 residues. Germline assignment: CDR1 MNHEY and CDR2 SVGAGI. The CDR3 sequence is CASRAGGPRYNEQFF. Written as DNA, the CDR3 is TGTGCCAGCAGAGCGGGGGGGCCGAGATACAATGAGCAGTTCTTC.

The rearrangement uses TRBV5-4 and TRBJ2-3, with 7 bases lining up with TRBD1. Germline V gene sequence: CDR1 SGHNT, CDR2 YYREEE (reference sequence). This CDR3 has 15 residues. The J segment lost 1 base and the V segment lost 0 bases, leaving 2 bases of the junction unmatched. The CDR3 region is CASSLEQGRTDTQYF. Written as DNA, the CDR3 is TGTGCCAGCAGCTTGGAACAGGGGCGCACAGATACGCAGTATTTT.

The chain joins TRBV6-5 to TRBJ2-1; TRBD1 is a possible D gene (7 bases). Germline V gene sequence: CDR1 MNHEY, CDR2 SVGAGI. The germline V and J ends were trimmed by 5 bases and 6 bases, with 17 bases remaining between them. This CDR3 is 15 amino acids long. As DNA, the CDR3 is TGTGCCAGCAGTCAATCCGCGGGACAGCTCAATGAGCAGTTCTTC. Its protein product is CASSQSAGQLNEQFF.

The chain has TRBV14 and TRBJ1-1; D uncertain. This CDR3 comprises 12 residues. Germline V gene lookup returns CDR1 SGHDN and CDR2 FVKESK. V was trimmed by 3 bases and J by 7 bases, leaving 9 bases between them. The CDR3 DNA is TGTGCCAGCAGCCAGGCCGGGAATGAAGCTTTCTTT. Protein product: CASSQAGNEAFF. The whole variable domain, remainder taken from reference TRBV14 and TRBJ1-1, is EAGVTQFPSHSVIEKGQTVTLRCDPISGHDNLYWYRRVMGKEIKFLLHFVKESKQDESGMPNNRFLAERTGGTYSTLKVQPAELEDSGVYFCASSQAGNEAFFGQGTRLTVV.

V is TRBV4-3 and J is TRBJ2-5, with D tentatively TRBD2 (7 bases). The CDR3 consists of 20 residues. Germline-derived CDR1 and CDR2 are LGHNA and YSLEER. V was cut by 2 bases and J by 7 bases, with 32 bases left in between. Here the CDR3 reads CASSQTLSHRGAGITATQYF. In nucleotides, the CDR3 is TGCGCCAGCAGCCAAACCCTCTCGCATCGGGGGGCGGGTATTACGGCGACCCAGTACTTC.

The chain joins TRBV5-6 to TRBJ2-1; D may be TRBD2 (6 bases). Germline values: CDR1 SGHDT, CDR2 YYEEEE. Trimming took 2 bases from V and 6 from J, leaving 9 bases between them. There are 13 residues in the CDR3. DNA for the CDR3: TGTGCCAGCAGCTTCGGGAGCCCCAATGAGCAGTTCTTC. Its protein product is CASSFGSPNEQFF.

This clone was counted once. A read error may produce the germline difference seen at one junction end. This sample includes further DNA sequences coding for the same CDR3. The CDR3: CASSLDRAGYTF. The CDR3 coding sequence is TGTGCCAGCAGCCTAGACAGGGCTGGCTACACCTTC. The rearrangement joins TRBV11-2 to TRBJ1-2; TRBD1 matches 7 bases. This CDR3 comprises 12 residues. Per the germline V gene, CDR1 is SGHAT and CDR2 is FQNNGV.

The rearrangement uses TRBV6-5 and TRBJ1-4, with a tentative D call TRBD1 (6 bases). This CDR3 has 14 amino acids. CDR1 is MNHEY, CDR2 SVGAGI, per germline. Deletions cut 6 bases from V and 1 base from J, with 9 bases between. CDR3 sequence (DNA): TGTGCCAGCAGCGAGACAGGAACTAATGAAAAACTGTTTTTT. Translation: CASSETGTNEKLFF.

This clone was observed once. The chain has TRBV2 and TRBJ1-1; no clear D. V shed 5 bases and J shed 0 bases, with 7 bases lying between them. There are 13 residues in the CDR3. Germline V gene data show CDR1 as SNHLY and CDR2 as FYNNEI. CDR3 nucleotides: TGTGCCAGCAGTCTGAGATTGAACACTGAAGCTTTCTTT. This gives the protein CASSLRLNTEAFF.

The chain employs TRBV18 and TRBJ1-1, with TRBD1 as a possible D gene (6 bases). V dropped 0 bases and J dropped 4 bases, with 15 bases sitting between them. The germline V gene encodes CDR1 KGHSH and CDR2 LQKENI. There are 16 residues in the CDR3. In DNA form, the CDR3 reads TGTGCCAGCTCACCACCTAACCAGGGGTTAAGCACTGAAGCTTTCTTT. Translating gives CASSPPNQGLSTEAFF.

The chain links TRBV6-5 to TRBJ1-1; D call uncertain. Germline V gene lookup returns CDR1 MNHEY and CDR2 SVGAGI. The CDR3 extends over 10 amino acids. Trimming left V 8 bases short and J 7 bases short, with 8 bases between. The CDR3 DNA reads TGTGCCAGCTCCCAGAATGAAGCTTTCTTT. This sequence encodes CASSQNEAFF.

The rearrangement uses TRBV3-1 (or the pseudogene TRBV3-2) and TRBJ2-3; D may be TRBD2 (5 bases). Looked up from germline, CDR1 is LGHDT and CDR2 is YNNKEL (reference sequence). This CDR3 is built from 16 residues. With 1 base removed from V and 5 bases from J, the gap between germline ends came to 16 bases. In DNA form, the CDR3 reads TGTGCCAGCAGCCAAGCCGGACTGAGCCTCGAAGATACGCAGTATTTT. Amino acids: CASSQAGLSLEDTQYF.

This clone was observed a handful of times. V is TRBV11-2 and J is TRBJ2-1; no reliable D call. This CDR3 spans 13 amino acids. V lost 5 bases to trimming and J lost 6 bases, with 11 bases between them. Looked up from germline, CDR1 is SGHAT and CDR2 is FQNNGV. This CDR3 is CASSLRRGNEQFF. The CDR3 nucleotides read TGTGCCAGCAGCCTAAGGAGAGGCAATGAGCAGTTCTTC. Filled out from reference TRBV11-2 and TRBJ2-1, the complete variable domain reads EAGVAQSPRYKIIEKRQSVAFWCNPISGHATLYWYQQILGQGPKLLIQFQNNGVVDDSQLPKDRFSAERLKGVDSTLKIQPAKLEDSAVYLCASSLRRGNEQFFGPGTRLTVL.

This sequence joins TRBV4-1 and TRBJ2-4, with D uncertain. The CDR3 runs 15 residues. Per germline, CDR1 MGHRA and CDR2 YSYEKL. V was cut by 0 bases and J by 8 bases, with 14 bases left in between. In DNA form, the CDR3 reads TGCGCCAGCAGCCAAGAGGTGTGGGCCAACGACATTCAGTACTTC. It is translated as CASSQEVWANDIQYF.

V usage is TRBV2 and J usage is TRBJ1-5; TRBD1 matches 8 bases. CDR1 is SNHLY, CDR2 FYNNEI, per germline. J lost 9 bases, V lost 4 bases, and 14 bases had no gene match. This CDR3 has 16 amino acids. Here the CDR3 reads CASSVIGRGQVGPQHF. CDR3 DNA: TGTGCCAGCAGTGTCATTGGCAGGGGGCAGGTTGGGCCCCAGCATTTT.

V usage is TRBV10-3 and J usage is TRBJ1-3; TRBD1 is a possible D gene (6 bases). Trimming took 7 bases from V and 3 from J, leaving 13 bases between them. CDR1 is ENHRY and CDR2 is SYGVKD in the germline V gene. CDR3 length: 14 amino acids. This CDR3 is CAINNRDYGNTIYF. The DNA of the CDR3 is TGTGCCATCAATAACAGGGACTATGGAAACACCATATATTTT.

This chain connects TRBV6-5 to TRBJ1-1; D unclear. From germline, CDR1 is MNHEY and CDR2 SVGAGI. This CDR3 is 14 amino acids long. V was clipped by 4 bases and J by 0 bases, with 9 bases between them. The CDR3 nucleotides are TGTGCCAGCAGTTCCTTACTTGTGAACACTGAAGCTTTCTTT. This encodes CASSSLLVNTEAFF.

As for this clone: This CDR3 is also generated by other DNA sequences in the sample. This chain joins TRBV5-6 and TRBJ2-7; D is perhaps TRBD1 (5 bases). V lost 4 bases, J lost 1 base, and 9 bases lay in between. Germline-derived CDR1 and CDR2 are SGHDT and YYEEEE. CDR3 length equals 13 residues. This CDR3 is CASSLDISYEQYF. The CDR3 DNA is TGTGCCAGCAGCCTGGACATATCCTACGAGCAGTACTTC. The whole variable domain, remainder taken from reference TRBV5-6 and TRBJ2-7, is DAGVTQSPTHLIKTRGQQVTLRCSPKSGHDTVSWYQQALGQGPQFIFQYYEEEERQRGNFPDRFSGHQFPNYSSELNVNALLLGDSALYLCASSLDISYEQYFGPGTRLTVT.

This chain links TRBV5-1 with TRBJ2-5; 8 bases align to TRBD2. CDR3 length: 16 amino acids. The junction had 10 bases not matched to a gene; V was cut back by 0 bases and J by 6 bases. The germline V gene encodes CDR1 SGHRS and CDR2 YFSETQ. CDR3: CASSLVVAGPAKTQYF. The DNA for the CDR3 is TGCGCCAGCAGCTTGGTGGTAGCGGGGCCTGCGAAGACCCAGTACTTC.

This rearrangement joins TRBV7-2 to TRBJ1-6; a possible D gene is TRBD1 (5 bases). CDR1 is SGHTA, CDR2 FQGNSA, per germline. This CDR3 contains 16 residues. V shed 5 bases and J shed 9 bases, with 20 bases lying between them. DNA for the CDR3: TGTGCCAGCAGCGTACGGGGGAGGGGTGGCGGTTCACCCCTCCACTTT. Protein: CASSVRGRGGGSPLHF.

The rearrangement joins TRBV4-2 to TRBJ2-2, with 8 bases fitting TRBD1. This CDR3 is built from 17 residues. V dropped 3 bases and J dropped 3; count of bases not matched to a gene: 9. CDR1 LGHNA and CDR2 YNFKEQ come from the germline V gene. As DNA, the CDR3 is TGTGCCAGCAGCCAGGGGACAGGTTCTAGGTACACCGGGGAGCTGTTTTTT. Its translation: CASSQGTGSRYTGELFF.

The gene calls are TRBV11-3 and TRBJ2-7; D is perhaps TRBD1 (6 bases). The CDR3 has 13 residues. Between the trimmed V and J ends, which lost 1 base and 3 bases, there was a span of 7 bases. Per the germline V gene, CDR1 is SGHNT and CDR2 is YENEEA. CDR3 bases: TGTGCCAGCAGCTTAGGGGACAACTACGAGCAGTACTTC. Residues: CASSLGDNYEQYF.

This chain joins TRBV15 and TRBJ1-2; D ambiguous. Germline values: CDR1 LNHNV, CDR2 YYDKDF (reference sequence). This CDR3 spans 16 amino acids. The germline V and J ends were trimmed by 0 bases and 4 bases, with 15 bases remaining between them. The CDR3 loop reads CATSRDRSPERYGYTF. CDR3 DNA: TGTGCCACCAGCAGAGATCGGAGCCCCGAACGCTATGGCTACACCTTC.

The CDR3 nucleotides read TGTGCCAGCAGCCAGGGACAGGGGACTTCACCCCTCCACTTT. Its protein is CASSQGQGTSPLHF. J is TRBJ1-6 and V is TRBV11-3, with 10 bases lining up with TRBD1. This CDR3 spans 14 amino acids. Germline CDR1 and CDR2: SGHNT and YENEEA. V was clipped by 5 bases and J by 9 bases; unmatched bases: 4.

This clone was observed a handful of times. This chain connects TRBV28 to TRBJ2-5; 12 nucleotides agree with TRBD2. The germline gives CDR1 MDHEN, CDR2 SYDVKM. Trimming took 6 bases from V and 5 from J; bases not matched to a gene: 10. This CDR3 is 16 amino acids long. In DNA form, the CDR3 reads TGTGCCAGCAGGCCTCGACTAGCGGGGGCGAGGGAGACCCAGTACTTC. Translation: CASRPRLAGARETQYF.

This rearrangement joins TRBV6-5 to TRBJ1-6, with D possibly TRBD1 on 5 matching bases. Trimming shortened V by 8 bases and J by 10 bases, and 15 bases separated the two germline ends. Germline values: CDR1 MNHEY, CDR2 SVGAGI. This CDR3 region has 13 residues. For the CDR3, the DNA is TGTGCCAGCGGGGTAGCGGGGACCTCACCCCTCCACTTT. Translated, it gives CASGVAGTSPLHF.

V and J are TRBV6-6 and TRBJ2-3; D is perhaps TRBD2 (7 bases). V lost 8 bases, J lost 0 bases, and 12 bases lay in between. This CDR3 comprises 14 residues. Germline assignment: CDR1 MNHNY and CDR2 SVGAGI (reference sequence). For the CDR3, the DNA is TGTGCCAGCGGGAGGGGGGGGAGCACAGATACGCAGTATTTT. Its protein product is CASGRGGSTDTQYF.

The V gene is TRBV7-7, the J gene TRBJ2-3; tentatively, D is TRBD2 (5 bases). Germline CDR1 and CDR2: SSHAT and FNYEAQ (reference sequence). CDR3 size: 13 residues. The V gene lost 5 bases and the J gene lost 7 bases, with 13 bases spanning the gap. The CDR3 reads CASSPSLTNTQYF. CDR3 sequence (DNA): TGTGCCAGCAGCCCTAGCCTTACTAATACGCAGTATTTT.